Below are 20 T cell receptor beta chains sequenced from a single sample in a study of shared clonotypes between healthy human individuals. Repertoires were generated with immunoSEQ multiplex PCR, while TCRdb's copy carries only in-frame clones and drops some. The sample lists fewer than 1.6 million clones, around 98.5% occurring once. Sequencing input: naive CD4+ T cells sorted from blood. Subset in this sample: CD45RA+ positively selected. These receptors were obtained from a man younger than 40 in good health.

DNA of the CDR3: TGTGCCAGCAGCGGACCAATCGTCGCAGGGGGTGAGCAGTTCTTC. Translating gives CASSGPIVAGGEQFF. The chain is built from TRBV6-1 and TRBJ2-1, with 7 nucleotides matching TRBD1. The CDR3 loop spans 15 amino acids. Per germline, CDR1 MNHNS and CDR2 SASEGT. Germline trimming cut 6 bases from V and 9 bases from J; bases unmatched to any gene: 14.

The gene calls are TRBV5-1 and TRBJ2-1, with D unclear. Trimming shortened V by 1 base and J by 7 bases, and 6 bases separated the two germline ends. The germline CDR1 and CDR2 sequences are SGHRS and YFSETQ. CDR3 length: 12 residues. This CDR3 reads CASSLMSNEQFF. The CDR3 nucleotides are TGCGCCAGCAGCTTGATGAGTAATGAGCAGTTCTTC.

This rearrangement joins TRBV29-1 to TRBJ2-5; 7 positions agree with TRBD2. This CDR3 comprises 12 residues. The germline V gene encodes CDR1 SQVTM and CDR2 ANQGSEA. The CDR3 sequence: CSAGGDQETQYF. The CDR3 DNA sequence: TGCAGTGCTGGGGGGGATCAAGAGACCCAGTACTTC.

The chain recombines TRBV5-1 with TRBJ2-1; 8 bases agree with TRBD2. The CDR3 covers 15 residues. V was clipped by 1 base and J by 8 bases; unmatched bases: 8. Germline V gene sequence: CDR1 SGHRS, CDR2 YFSETQ. This CDR3 reads CASSLYSGSLDEQFF. The CDR3 DNA sequence: TGCGCCAGCAGCTTGTACAGCGGGAGTTTGGATGAGCAGTTCTTC.

The V gene is TRBV5-1, the J gene TRBJ2-1; 9 nucleotides align to TRBD2. Germline V lookup: CDR1 SGHRS, CDR2 YFSETQ. This CDR3 spans 16 amino acids. J gave up 7 bases and V 0 bases, and 8 bases lay outside the gene matches. The CDR3 DNA sequence: TGCGCCAGCAGCTTGGGACTAGCGGCCAAAGTGAATGAGCAGTTCTTC. This sequence encodes CASSLGLAAKVNEQFF.

The chain recombines TRBV7-2 with TRBJ1-3; TRBD1 might be the D (5 bases). Germline V gives CDR1 SGHTA, CDR2 FQGNSA. Trimming removed 2 bases at V and 4 bases at J, with 18 bases between. The CDR3 is 17 amino acids. CDR3 in amino acids: CASSLTPPGLGGNTIYF. Written as DNA, the CDR3 is TGTGCCAGCAGCTTAACGCCGCCAGGGCTAGGCGGAAACACCATATATTTT.

This chain links TRBV19 with TRBJ2-2; D gene uncertain. The V gene lost 6 bases and the J gene lost 3 bases, with 14 bases spanning the gap. From germline, CDR1 is LNHDA and CDR2 SQIVND (reference sequence). This CDR3 is 15 amino acids long. The CDR3 bases are TGTGCCAGTAGGATTACTCAAACCTACACCGGGGAGCTGTTTTTT. Its translation: CASRITQTYTGELFF.

This chain links TRBV29-1 with TRBJ1-1; 7 bases map to TRBD1. J lost 2 bases, V lost 3 bases, and 3 bases had no gene match. The CDR3 runs to 13 residues. Germline-derived CDR1 and CDR2 are SQVTM and ANQGSEA. The CDR3 DNA is TGCAGCGTTGATAGGGGGCCTAACACTGAAGCTTTCTTT. Translated, it gives CSVDRGPNTEAFF.

The V call is TRBV11-2, the J call TRBJ2-5, with D uncertain. The CDR3 is 13 amino acids. V lost 5 bases to trimming and J lost 5 bases, with 12 bases between them. CDR1 is SGHAT and CDR2 is FQNNGV in the germline V gene. CDR3 region: CASSIQPAETQYF. The CDR3 nucleotides read TGTGCCAGCAGCATACAGCCCGCGGAGACCCAGTACTTC. Filled out from reference TRBV11-2 and TRBJ2-5, the complete variable domain reads EAGVAQSPRYKIIEKRQSVAFWCNPISGHATLYWYQQILGQGPKLLIQFQNNGVVDDSQLPKDRFSAERLKGVDSTLKIQPAKLEDSAVYLCASSIQPAETQYFGPGTRLLVL.

The chain is built from TRBV5-4 and TRBJ1-1; tentative D call: TRBD1 (5 bases). V shed 0 bases and J shed 2 bases, with 14 bases lying between them. This CDR3 is 16 amino acids long. From germline, CDR1 is SGHNT and CDR2 YYREEE (reference sequence). DNA of the CDR3: TGTGCCAGCAGCTTGGCCCTACGGGACGGAAACACTGAAGCTTTCTTT. It is translated as CASSLALRDGNTEAFF.

The rearrangement links TRBV9 to TRBJ2-7; D uncertain. V lost 0 bases and J 6 bases, leaving 10 bases between the germline ends. Germline CDR1 is SGDLS and CDR2 is YYNGEE. The CDR3 covers 13 residues. CDR3 nucleotide sequence: TGTGCCAGCAGCGTAGGGGTCCGTGGCGAGCAGTACTTC. It codes for CASSVGVRGEQYF.

The chain links TRBV18 to TRBJ2-7; 9 bases fit TRBD1. Germline-derived CDR1 and CDR2 are KGHSH and LQKENI. The CDR3 length is 14 residues. The V gene end was trimmed by 3 bases and the J gene end by 6 bases; junction bases not matched to a gene: 6. The CDR3 sequence is CASSPGTGLGEQYF. The CDR3 coding sequence is TGTGCCAGCTCACCCGGGACAGGGCTAGGCGAGCAGTACTTC. Drawing the rest from reference TRBV18 and TRBJ2-7, the complete variable domain is NAGVMQNPRHLVRRRGQEARLRCSPMKGHSHVYWYRQLPEEGLKFMVYLQKENIIDESGMPKERFSAEFPKEGPSILRIQQVVRGDSAAYFCASSPGTGLGEQYFGPGTRLTVT.

Comment on this clone: Additional DNA sequences in this sample encode the identical CDR3. The V gene is TRBV10-3, the J gene TRBJ1-1; D not certain. V lost 4 bases to trimming and J lost 5 bases, with 11 bases between them. The CDR3 runs to 13 residues. Germline CDR1 ENHRY, CDR2 SYGVKD. DNA for the CDR3: TGTGCCATCAGTGTTACGGGGAATACTGAAGCTTTCTTT. Its translation: CAISVTGNTEAFF.

This clone was seen a single time. This rearrangement joins TRBV6-1 to TRBJ1-1; D perhaps matches TRBD1 (6 bases). This CDR3 comprises 11 residues. Trimming left V 8 bases short and J 14 bases short, with 18 bases between. Looked up from germline, CDR1 is MNHNS and CDR2 is SASEGT. This CDR3 is CASGVQGWVFF. Written as DNA, the CDR3 is TGTGCCAGCGGGGTTCAGGGGTGGGTCTTCTTT.

The chain recombines TRBV5-4 with TRBJ2-7; D unclear. The ends were cut back, 4 bases at V and 6 bases at J, with 11 bases in the middle. The CDR3 runs 12 residues. Germline lookup yields CDR1 SGHNT and CDR2 YYREEE (reference sequence). This chain's CDR3 is CASSLDLGEQYF. CDR3 sequence (DNA): TGTGCCAGCAGCCTTGACTTAGGCGAGCAGTACTTC.

With respect to this clone: Other DNA sequences in this sample translate to the same CDR3. V is TRBV18 and J is TRBJ2-3, with D perhaps TRBD2 (6 bases). V lost 6 bases, J lost 3 bases, and 10 bases lay in between. The CDR3 extends over 13 amino acids. Germline V gene data show CDR1 as KGHSH and CDR2 as LQKENI. Written as DNA, the CDR3 is TGTGCCAGCTCCCCTGGAGGGACAGATACGCAGTATTTT. Protein: CASSPGGTDTQYF. Full variable domain (remainder filled in from reference TRBV18 and TRBJ2-3): NAGVMQNPRHLVRRRGQEARLRCSPMKGHSHVYWYRQLPEEGLKFMVYLQKENIIDESGMPKERFSAEFPKEGPSILRIQQVVRGDSAAYFCASSPGGTDTQYFGPGTRLTVL.

The chain combines TRBV11-3 with TRBJ2-2; no clear D. The V gene lost 2 bases and the J gene lost 6 bases, with 7 bases spanning the gap. CDR1 and CDR2 from the germline V gene are SGHNT and YENEEA. The CDR3 spans 13 residues. CDR3 nucleotides: TGTGCCAGCAGCTTAAGATTGGCCGGGGAGCTGTTTTTT. Translated: CASSLRLAGELFF.

The chain employs TRBV11-2 and TRBJ2-7, with no clear D. The CDR3 has 13 amino acids. Germline V gene sequence: CDR1 SGHAT, CDR2 FQNNGV. V was shortened by 1 base and J by 5 bases, with 9 bases between the two germline ends. This chain's CDR3 is CASSLVGQNEQYF. The CDR3 DNA reads TGTGCCAGCAGCTTAGTCGGGCAGAACGAGCAGTACTTC.

The sample holds one count of this clone. The chain is built from TRBV11-2 and TRBJ2-2, with TRBD2 as a possible D gene (5 bases). The CDR3 runs 14 residues. V lost 1 base, J lost 5 bases, and 8 bases lay in between. Germline loops: CDR1 SGHAT, CDR2 FQNNGV. Here the CDR3 reads CASSLVPGTGELFF. The CDR3 DNA reads TGTGCCAGCAGCTTAGTACCGGGGACCGGGGAGCTGTTTTTT.

This chain links TRBV27 with TRBJ2-5; D is undetermined. This CDR3 has 15 residues. Looked up from germline, CDR1 is MNHEY and CDR2 is SMNVEV (reference sequence). V was shortened by 7 bases and J by 5 bases, with 20 bases between the two germline ends. CDR3 residues: CASKSTPSFWETQYF. Written as DNA, the CDR3 is TGTGCCAGCAAGTCCACCCCTAGTTTTTGGGAGACCCAGTACTTC.